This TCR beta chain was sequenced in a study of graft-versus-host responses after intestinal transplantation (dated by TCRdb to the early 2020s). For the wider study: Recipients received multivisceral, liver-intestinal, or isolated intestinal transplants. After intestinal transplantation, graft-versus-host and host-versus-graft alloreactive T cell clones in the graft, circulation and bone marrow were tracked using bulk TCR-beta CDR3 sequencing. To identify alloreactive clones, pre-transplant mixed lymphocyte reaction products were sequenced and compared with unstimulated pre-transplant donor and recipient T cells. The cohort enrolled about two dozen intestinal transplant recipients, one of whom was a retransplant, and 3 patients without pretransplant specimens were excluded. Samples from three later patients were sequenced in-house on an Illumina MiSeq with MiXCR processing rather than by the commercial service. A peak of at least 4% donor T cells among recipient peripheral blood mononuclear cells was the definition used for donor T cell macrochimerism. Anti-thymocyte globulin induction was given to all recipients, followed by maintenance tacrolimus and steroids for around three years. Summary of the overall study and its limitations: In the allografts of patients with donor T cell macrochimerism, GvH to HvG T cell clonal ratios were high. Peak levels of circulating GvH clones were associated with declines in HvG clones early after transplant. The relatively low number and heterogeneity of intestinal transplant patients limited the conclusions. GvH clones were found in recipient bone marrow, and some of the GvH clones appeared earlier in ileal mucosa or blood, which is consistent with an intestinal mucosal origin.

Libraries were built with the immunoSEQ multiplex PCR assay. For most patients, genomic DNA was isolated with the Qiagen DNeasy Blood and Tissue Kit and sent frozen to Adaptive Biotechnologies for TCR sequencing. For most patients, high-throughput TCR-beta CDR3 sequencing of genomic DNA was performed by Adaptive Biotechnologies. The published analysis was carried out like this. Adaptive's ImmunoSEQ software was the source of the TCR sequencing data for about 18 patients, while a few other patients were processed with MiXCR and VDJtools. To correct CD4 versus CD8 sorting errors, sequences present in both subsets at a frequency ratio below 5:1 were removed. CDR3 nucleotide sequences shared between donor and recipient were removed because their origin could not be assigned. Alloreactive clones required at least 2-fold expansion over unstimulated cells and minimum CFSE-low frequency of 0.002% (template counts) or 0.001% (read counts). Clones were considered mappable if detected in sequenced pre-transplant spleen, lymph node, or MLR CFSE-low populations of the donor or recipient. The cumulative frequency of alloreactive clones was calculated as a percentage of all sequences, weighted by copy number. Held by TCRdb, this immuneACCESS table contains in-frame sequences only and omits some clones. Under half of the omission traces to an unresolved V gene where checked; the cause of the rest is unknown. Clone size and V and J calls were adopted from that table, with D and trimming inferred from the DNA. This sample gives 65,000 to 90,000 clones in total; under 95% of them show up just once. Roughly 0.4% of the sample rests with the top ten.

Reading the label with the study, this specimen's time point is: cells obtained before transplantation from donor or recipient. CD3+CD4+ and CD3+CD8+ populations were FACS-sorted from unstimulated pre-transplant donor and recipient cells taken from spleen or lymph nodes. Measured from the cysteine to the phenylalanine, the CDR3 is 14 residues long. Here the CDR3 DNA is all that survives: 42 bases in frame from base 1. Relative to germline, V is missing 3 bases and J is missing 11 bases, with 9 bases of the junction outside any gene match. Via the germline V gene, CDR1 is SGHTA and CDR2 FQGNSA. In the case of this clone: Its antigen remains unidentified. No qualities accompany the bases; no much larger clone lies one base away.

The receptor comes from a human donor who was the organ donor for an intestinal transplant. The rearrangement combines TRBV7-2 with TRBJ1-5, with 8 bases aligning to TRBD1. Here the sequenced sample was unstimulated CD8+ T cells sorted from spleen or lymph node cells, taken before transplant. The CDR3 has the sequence CASSFTGTGEAQHF. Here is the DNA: TGTGCCAGCAGCTTTACCGGGACAGGAGAGGCCCAGCATTTT.